The 30 T cell receptor beta chains given below trace back to one sample, sequenced in a study of T cell responses to AZD1222 COVID-19 vaccine. The protocol was immunoSEQ multiplex PCR, while the TCRdb copy is restricted to in-frame clones and leaves out a portion. The repertoire holds 150,000 to 200,000 clones, with about 89% as singletons. The sequences come from peripheral blood, collected on day 0 of MenACWY control vaccination. These receptor sequences come from an adult in good health.

This chain connects TRBV28 to TRBJ1-1; 7 positions match TRBD1. CDR3 length: 13 residues. V gave up 5 bases and J gave up 4 bases; unmatched junction bases: 4. Per the germline V gene, CDR1 is MDHEN and CDR2 is SYDVKM. CDR3 nucleotide sequence: TGTGCCAGCAGTCTCCCAGGGGGCACTGAAGCTTTCTTT. This sequence encodes CASSLPGGTEAFF.

This sequence joins TRBV19 and TRBJ1-1; the D gene is possibly TRBD1 (5 bases). The length of the CDR3 is 11 residues. The V gene's germline CDR1 is LNHDA and CDR2 SQIVND (reference sequence). V was pared by 4 bases and J by 7 bases, with 7 bases between. CDR3 nucleotide sequence: TGTGCCAGTAGTAACAGGCGTGAAGCTTTCTTT. Translation: CASSNRREAFF.

The chain combines TRBV9 with TRBJ2-3; D is ambiguous. The length of the CDR3 is 13 residues. Germline assignment: CDR1 SGDLS and CDR2 YYNGEE. Trimming cost V 1 base and J 2 bases, with 5 bases left between them. CDR3 bases: TGTGCCAGCAGCGTATCAATCACAGATACGCAGTATTTT. Translation: CASSVSITDTQYF.

Concerning this clone: One end of the junction does not line up with germline, which may come from a read error. The V gene is TRBV19, the J gene TRBJ1-1; no clear D. The germline CDR1 and CDR2 sequences are LNHDA and SQIVND (reference sequence). The CDR3 totals 11 residues. CDR3 in DNA: TGTGCCAGTAGAGAGTCCGGACTACTGGTCTTT. This gives the protein CASRESGLLVF.

The chain is built from TRBV28 and TRBJ1-3; weak D call: TRBD1 (6 bases). CDR3 size: 16 residues. Trimming took off 5 bases at V and 0 bases at J, with 14 bases between the two ends. Germline V gene sequence: CDR1 MDHEN, CDR2 SYDVKM. The DNA for the CDR3 is TGTGCCAGCAGTCCCCCGCGGGGGGCCTCTGGAAACACCATATATTTT. It encodes CASSPPRGASGNTIYF.

A few counts support this clone. This chain links TRBV27 with TRBJ1-2, with D unclear. The CDR3 has 13 residues. Trimming left V 4 bases short and J 4 bases short, with 10 bases between. Germline V gene data show CDR1 as MNHEY and CDR2 as SMNVEV (reference sequence). DNA of the CDR3: TGTGCCAGCAGTTCGACACGGTTCTATGGCTACACCTTC. Encoded protein: CASSSTRFYGYTF.

The J gene is TRBJ2-1, the V gene TRBV7-9, with 7 bases lining up with TRBD1. The CDR3 is 16 residues long. Losses at the gene ends were 4 bases for V and 4 bases for J; bases not matched to a gene: 10. CDR1 and CDR2 (germline): SEHNR, FQNEAQ (reference sequence). The CDR3 bases are TGTGCCAGCAGCTCTCACCACAGGGGTGTTTACAATGAGCAGTTCTTC. It encodes CASSSHHRGVYNEQFF.

The V and J genes are TRBV5-6 and TRBJ2-7, with TRBD2 matching over 7 bases. CDR3 size: 14 residues. V was pared by 4 bases and J by 6 bases, with 10 bases of the junction left unmatched. The germline gives CDR1 SGHDT, CDR2 YYEEEE. This chain's CDR3 is CASSGPSAGVEQYF. The CDR3 DNA reads TGTGCCAGCAGCGGACCCTCTGCGGGGGTCGAGCAGTACTTC.

The chain combines TRBV10-3 with TRBJ2-7; the match to TRBD1 covers 7 bases. The CDR3 is made up of 16 amino acids. Trimming at V came to 3 bases and at J to 0 bases, leaving 8 bases not matched to a gene. Germline V gene sequence: CDR1 ENHRY, CDR2 SYGVKD. The CDR3 DNA reads TGTGCCATCAGTGACCCGGGACAGAGTTCCTCCTACGAGCAGTACTTC. As protein: CAISDPGQSSSYEQYF.

This chain joins TRBV11-2 and TRBJ1-6; possibly TRBD1 for D (5 bases). Trimming took 5 bases from V and 10 from J, leaving 15 bases between them. CDR1 is SGHAT and CDR2 is FQNNGV in the germline V gene. This CDR3 comprises 14 residues. The DNA of the CDR3 is TGTGCCAGCAGCCCCGCCTGGGGGGAGTCACCCCTCCACTTT. It codes for CASSPAWGESPLHF.

This clone turned up a few times. The chain uses TRBV2 and TRBJ1-5; unclear D gene. The CDR3 totals 16 residues. V was clipped by 6 bases and J by 4 bases, with 19 bases between them. Looked up from germline, CDR1 is SNHLY and CDR2 is FYNNEI. The DNA for the CDR3 is TGTGCCAGCAGGGTCGGAAGCTTCCTCGGGAATCAGCCCCAGCATTTT. Translated, it gives CASRVGSFLGNQPQHF. The full variable domain, with the rest looked up from reference TRBV2 and TRBJ1-5, is EPEVTQTPSHQVTQMGQEVILRCVPISNHLYFYWYRQILGQKVEFLVSFYNNEISEKSEIFDDQFSVERPDGSNFTLKIRSTKLEDSAMYFCASRVGSFLGNQPQHFGDGTRLSIL.

A few counts support this clone. This sequence joins TRBV28 and TRBJ2-1, with 7 nucleotides matching TRBD2. Germline trimming cut 6 bases from V and 3 bases from J; bases unmatched to any gene: 8. The length of the CDR3 is 15 residues. The germline CDR1 and CDR2 sequences are MDHEN and SYDVKM. The CDR3 DNA sequence: TGTGCCAGCAGACGACTAGCAGACGGCTACAATGAGCAGTTCTTC. This gives the protein CASRRLADGYNEQFF.

The rearrangement links TRBV7-9 to TRBJ2-3; D possibly corresponds to TRBD2 (6 bases). Germline CDR1 SEHNR, CDR2 FQNEAQ (reference sequence). The CDR3 is made up of 15 amino acids. Trimming cost V 1 base and J 2 bases, with 10 bases left between them. CDR3 sequence (DNA): TGTGCCAGCAGCTTAGATCCGGGAGCCACAGATACGCAGTATTTT. Translation: CASSLDPGATDTQYF.

This chain joins TRBV28 and TRBJ2-7, with D uncertain. Trimming pared 2 bases from V and 5 bases from J, leaving 13 bases between. The germline V gene encodes CDR1 MDHEN and CDR2 SYDVKM. CDR3 length: 14 amino acids. As DNA, the CDR3 is TGTGCCAGCAGTTTAATTTTCCAGGTCCACGAGCAGTACTTC. Translating gives CASSLIFQVHEQYF.

The chain carries TRBV7-2 and TRBJ2-5, with no clear D. Germline values: CDR1 SGHTA, CDR2 FQGNSA. This CDR3 comprises 12 residues. Trimming pared 3 bases from V and 5 bases from J, leaving 7 bases between. CDR3: CASSLNLETQYF. The CDR3 DNA sequence: TGTGCCAGCAGCTTGAATTTGGAGACCCAGTACTTC.

V is TRBV7-9 and J is TRBJ1-4, with D hard to call. V shed 11 bases and J shed 9 bases, with 19 bases lying between them. The V gene's germline CDR1 is SEHNR and CDR2 FQNEAQ (reference sequence). CDR3 length: 13 amino acids. CDR3 nucleotides: TGTGCCTCGGATGGTGAGGTGACCCAAAAACTGTTTTTT. Amino acids: CASDGEVTQKLFF.

V gene TRBV2 combines with J gene TRBJ1-5; TRBD1 agrees at 7 bases. The CDR3 consists of 16 residues. CDR1 is SNHLY and CDR2 is FYNNEI in the germline V gene. The ends lost 6 bases at V and 2 bases at J; junction bases unmatched: 10. CDR3 loop: CASRARTGGGNQPQHF. DNA for the CDR3: TGTGCCAGCAGGGCGAGGACAGGAGGAGGCAATCAGCCCCAGCATTTT.

This clone showed up just a few times. This rearrangement joins TRBV7-9 to TRBJ1-3, with unresolved D. The germline V and J ends were trimmed by 3 bases and 1 base, with 7 bases remaining between them. The CDR3 loop spans 14 amino acids. The germline V gene encodes CDR1 SEHNR and CDR2 FQNEAQ (reference sequence). CDR3 protein: CASSLIGSGNTIYF. CDR3 DNA: TGTGCCAGCAGCTTGATCGGGTCTGGAAACACCATATATTTT.

The chain recombines TRBV10-3 with TRBJ2-3; the match to TRBD1 covers 9 bases. Germline loops: CDR1 ENHRY, CDR2 SYGVKD. CDR3 length: 14 residues. J lost 4 bases, V lost 7 bases, and 6 bases had no gene match. The CDR3 DNA sequence: TGTGCCATCAACCCCGGGACAGGGTCAGATACGCAGTATTTT. It encodes CAINPGTGSDTQYF.

The chain uses TRBV5-1 and TRBJ2-7, with TRBD2 as a possible D gene (5 bases). In germline, CDR1 is SGHRS, CDR2 YFSETQ. Trimming cost V 0 bases and J 3 bases, with 10 bases left between them. The CDR3 sequence is 14 residues long. The CDR3 is CASSLVPGNYEQYF. The CDR3 nucleotides read TGCGCCAGCAGCTTGGTTCCGGGGAACTACGAGCAGTACTTC.

This sequence joins TRBV7-9 and TRBJ2-7, with 13 bases identical to TRBD2. V lost 1 base and J lost 5; bases outside the gene matches: 5. There are 16 residues in the CDR3. Germline loops: CDR1 SEHNR, CDR2 FQNEAQ (reference sequence). CDR3 amino acids: CASSLGSGTSGNEQYF. Here the CDR3 DNA reads TGTGCCAGCAGCTTAGGATCTGGGACTAGCGGGAACGAGCAGTACTTC.

The V and J genes are TRBV6-5 and TRBJ1-5; 8 bases match TRBD1. The V and J ends lost 6 bases and 2 bases, in that order; junction bases with no gene match: 6. This CDR3 comprises 15 residues. Germline V lookup: CDR1 MNHEY, CDR2 SVGAGI. The CDR3 DNA sequence: TGTGCCAGCAGGCTAGGACAGGGACGCAATCAGCCCCAGCATTTT. This translates into CASRLGQGRNQPQHF.

J is TRBJ2-7 and V is TRBV27; D may match TRBD1 or TRBD2 (5 bases each). CDR1 MNHEY and CDR2 SMNVEV come from the germline V gene (reference sequence). Trimming took off 1 base at V and 6 bases at J, with 13 bases between the two ends. The CDR3 extends over 14 amino acids. This CDR3 is CASSLYGTPSEQYF. DNA for the CDR3: TGTGCCAGCAGTTTATACGGGACGCCCTCCGAGCAGTACTTC.

This clone was observed once. This chain connects TRBV5-4 to TRBJ1-4, with D perhaps TRBD1 (5 bases). Germline CDR1 SGHNT, CDR2 YYREEE (reference sequence). This CDR3 comprises 13 residues. Trimming took 2 bases from V and 5 from J, leaving 7 bases between them. The CDR3: CASSFSGNEKLFF. The DNA of the CDR3 is TGTGCCAGCAGCTTTTCAGGGAATGAAAAACTGTTTTTT. Full variable domain (outside the CDR3, taken from reference TRBV5-4 and TRBJ1-4): ETGVTQSPTHLIKTRGQQVTLRCSSQSGHNTVSWYQQALGQGPQFIFQYYREEENGRGNFPPRFSGLQFPNYSSELNVNALELDDSALYLCASSFSGNEKLFFGSGTQLSVL.

The chain recombines TRBV10-3 with TRBJ1-2; D not resolved. V dropped 2 bases and J dropped 8 bases, with 15 bases sitting between them. From germline, CDR1 is ENHRY and CDR2 SYGVKD. The CDR3 has 14 amino acids. CDR3 in amino acids: CAISENDKFHGYTF. CDR3 sequence (DNA): TGTGCCATCAGTGAGAACGACAAGTTCCACGGCTACACCTTC.

This rearrangement joins TRBV2 to TRBJ2-5; 9 positions agree with TRBD1. Per germline, CDR1 SNHLY and CDR2 FYNNEI. The CDR3 loop spans 13 amino acids. V was pared by 8 bases and J by 1 base, with 2 bases of the junction left unmatched. CDR3 sequence reads: CASRDRVQETQYF. CDR3 nucleotide sequence: TGTGCCAGCCGGGACAGGGTCCAAGAGACCCAGTACTTC.

The rearrangement uses TRBV11-2 and TRBJ2-7; 9 positions agree with TRBD2. Trimming at V came to 3 bases and at J to 2 bases, leaving 2 bases not matched to a gene. Germline V CDR1 and CDR2: SGHAT, FQNNGV. The CDR3 extends over 14 amino acids. The CDR3 spells CASSFSGGTYEQYF. As DNA, the CDR3 is TGTGCCAGCAGCTTTAGCGGGGGCACCTACGAGCAGTACTTC.

The V gene is TRBV6-5, the J gene TRBJ1-4, with TRBD1 as a possible D gene (5 bases). CDR1 and CDR2 from the germline V gene are MNHEY and SVGAGI. The length of the CDR3 is 14 residues. The V end lost 4 bases, the J end lost 6 bases, and 12 bases lay between the germline ends. DNA of the CDR3: TGTGCCAGCAGTTTAAGTGGGGGGGATGAAAAACTGTTTTTT. Translating gives CASSLSGGDEKLFF.

Only a few counts were recorded for this clone. This chain uses TRBV28 with TRBJ1-4; D might be TRBD1 (6 bases). CDR3 length: 18 amino acids. Per the germline V gene, CDR1 is MDHEN and CDR2 is SYDVKM. V lost 3 bases and J 3 bases, leaving 20 bases between the germline ends. CDR3 DNA sequence: TGTGCCAGCAGTTTTTGGGACATCAGGGATTCGTCTAATGAAAAACTGTTTTTT. Encoded protein: CASSFWDIRDSSNEKLFF.

There are a few counts of this clone. The CDR3, as DNA: TGTGCCAGTACCCGCGGGGGTACCTATGGCTACACCTTC. It specifies CASTRGGTYGYTF. This chain joins TRBV19 and TRBJ1-2; D may be TRBD1 (5 bases). CDR3 length: 13 amino acids. Trimming took 7 bases from V and 4 from J, leaving 13 bases between them. The germline CDR1 and CDR2 sequences are LNHDA and SQIVND (reference sequence).